The T cell receptor beta chain under discussion was sequenced for a study of blood T cell repertoires in COVID-19. Study in general: Researchers got acute and convalescent COVID-19 samples from the United States, Italy and Spain.

TCRdb's table, derived via immunoSEQ multiplex PCR, lists solely in-frame clones and lacks some. There are hundreds of thousands of clones in the sample; roughly 91% occur only once, and 1.5% to 2% lies in the top ten. Germline-derived CDR1 and CDR2 are MNHNS and SASEGT. The germline V and J ends were trimmed by 0 bases and 14 bases, with 14 bases remaining between them. The CDR3 contains 13 residues. This chain links TRBV6-1 with TRBJ1-5; D gene ambiguous. The sequence was collected from a woman aged 25 to 45 with COVID-19, enrolled during active disease. What was sequenced was peripheral blood. DNA of the CDR3: TGTGCCAGCAGTGAAGCATCCGGGATAATCGAGCATTTT. Its translation is CASSEASGIIEHF.